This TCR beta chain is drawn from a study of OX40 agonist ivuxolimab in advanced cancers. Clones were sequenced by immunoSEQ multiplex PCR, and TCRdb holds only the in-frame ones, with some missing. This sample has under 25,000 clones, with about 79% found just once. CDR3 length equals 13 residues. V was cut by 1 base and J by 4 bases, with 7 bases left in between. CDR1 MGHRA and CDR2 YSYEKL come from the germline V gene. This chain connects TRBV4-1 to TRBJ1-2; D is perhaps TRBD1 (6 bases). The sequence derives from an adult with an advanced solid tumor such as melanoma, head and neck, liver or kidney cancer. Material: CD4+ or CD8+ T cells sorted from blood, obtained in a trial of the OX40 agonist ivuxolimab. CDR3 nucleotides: TGCGCCAGCAGCCAAGGGACAGTCTATGGCTACACCTTC. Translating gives CASSQGTVYGYTF.